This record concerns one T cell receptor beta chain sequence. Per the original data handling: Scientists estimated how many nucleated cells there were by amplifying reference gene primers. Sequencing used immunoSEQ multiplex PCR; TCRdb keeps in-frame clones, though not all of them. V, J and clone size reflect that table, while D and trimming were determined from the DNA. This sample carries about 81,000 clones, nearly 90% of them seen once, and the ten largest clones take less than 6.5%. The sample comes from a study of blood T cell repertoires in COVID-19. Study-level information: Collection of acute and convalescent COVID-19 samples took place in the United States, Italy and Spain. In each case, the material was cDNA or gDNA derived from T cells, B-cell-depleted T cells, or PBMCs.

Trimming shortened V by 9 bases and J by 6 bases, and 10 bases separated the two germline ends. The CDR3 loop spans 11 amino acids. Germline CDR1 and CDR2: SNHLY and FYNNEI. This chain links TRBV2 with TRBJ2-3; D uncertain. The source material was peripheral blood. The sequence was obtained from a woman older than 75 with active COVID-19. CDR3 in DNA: TGTGCCAGTCTATTAAGTGATACGCAGTATTTT. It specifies CASLLSDTQYF. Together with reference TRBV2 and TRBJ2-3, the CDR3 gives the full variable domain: EPEVTQTPSHQVTQMGQEVILRCVPISNHLYFYWYRQILGQKVEFLVSFYNNEISEKSEIFDDQFSVERPDGSNFTLKIRSTKLEDSAMYFCASLLSDTQYFGPGTRLTVL.